This section outlines one T cell receptor beta chain sequence together with its context. The antigen is undetermined. The V end lost 5 bases, the J end lost 9 bases, and 18 bases lay between the germline ends. This CDR3 is 14 amino acids long. The germline V gene encodes CDR1 LGHNA and CDR2 YNFKEQ. The data derive from a study of cytomegalovirus exposure and HLA in healthy donors. Regarding the study as a whole: Listed as cytomegalovirus-associated were 150 to 200 TCR beta chains.

The PCR employed 60 Vbeta primers together with 13 Jbeta primers. Here immunoSEQ multiplex PCR was the method, and the copy in TCRdb shows in-frame clones only, minus some. The data contain 210,000 or so clones, around 86% of them seen just once; the ten biggest clones take up roughly 10%. Each of the donors was a healthy bone marrow donor. The chain has TRBV4-2 and TRBJ2-3; D is possibly TRBD2 (6 bases). The sample consisted of PBMCs. The sequence derives from a woman between 45 and 60 years old in good health and CMV-seropositive. The CDR3 spells CASSDTSGLRTQYF. The CDR3 DNA sequence: TGTGCCAGCAGCGATACGTCCGGACTACGGACGCAGTATTTT.